This T cell receptor (beta chain) was obtained from a study of beta chain features in type 1 diabetes. As regards this clone: The antigen remains undetermined. This sample includes further DNA sequences coding for the same CDR3.

Whole-study results and caveats: For Type 1 diabetes patients, all four CD4+ subsets carried TCRB CDR3s that were moderately but significantly shorter. Highly expressing activated T cells could be over-counted with a cDNA template.

Expressed TCRB transcripts were sequenced because the entire RNA isolate underwent reverse transcription. About 3.57 million reads per sample were averaged for naive, central memory and regulatory samples. The repertoire was sequenced with immunoSEQ multiplex PCR; TCRdb's copy has only in-frame clones and lacks some. The sample contains 15,000 to 17,000 clones, approximately 71% of which appear only once. This CDR3 contains 16 residues. V lost 5 bases, J lost 4 bases, and 5 bases stayed unmatched. Germline-derived CDR1 and CDR2 are SGHNT and YENEEA. The clonotype was recovered from a man aged 25 to 45 with type 1 diabetes. The V gene is TRBV11-3, the J gene TRBJ2-1; 13 nucleotides align to TRBD2. The sample consisted of Tregs from blood. The CDR3 loop reads CASSRRGLAGYNEQFF. The CDR3 nucleotides read TGTGCCAGCAGCCGTAGGGGACTAGCGGGGTACAATGAGCAGTTCTTC. Using reference TRBV11-3 and TRBJ2-1 for the parts outside the CDR3, the full variable domain is EAGVVQSPRYKIIEKKQPVAFWCNPISGHNTLYWYLQNLGQGPELLIRYENEEAVDDSQLPKDRFSAERLKGVDSTLKIQPAELGDSAVYLCASSRRGLAGYNEQFFGPGTRLTVL.